What follows is one T cell receptor (beta chain) and its context. The data were taken from a study of blood T cell repertoires in COVID-19. Study-level background: Sites in the United States, Italy and Spain provided acute and convalescent COVID-19 samples.

Only in-frame clones appear in the TCRdb table, and some are missing; sequencing was by immunoSEQ multiplex PCR. The sample lists about 180,000 clones, roughly 80% occurring once. This receptor was identified in a woman in her 70s with COVID-19, enrolled during active disease. The material sequenced was peripheral blood.

DNA of the CDR3: TGTGCCAGCAGCCGGGACAGGGGCGACGGTCAGCCCCAGCATTTT. Protein product: CASSRDRGDGQPQHF. The chain uses TRBV6-6 and TRBJ1-5; 10 bases fit TRBD1. V dropped 6 bases and J dropped 6; count of bases not matched to a gene: 8. The CDR3 runs 15 residues. The germline gives CDR1 MNHNY, CDR2 SVGAGI (reference sequence).